This passage covers 3 T cell receptor beta chains from one sample sequenced in a study of glioma-infiltrating T cells after dendritic cell vaccination. Some clones are missing from TCRdb's copy, which holds only in-frame ones; the method was immunoSEQ multiplex PCR. The table lists roughly 83,000 clones, 65% to 90% of them singletons. The sequences come from blood, collected before dendritic cell vaccination. These receptor sequences come from a human donor with glioblastoma.

This chain's CDR3 is CASSIQGLGNQPQHF. The CDR3, as DNA: TGTGCCAGCAGTATACAGGGGCTGGGCAATCAGCCCCAGCATTTT. The chain links TRBV6-1 to TRBJ1-5; the match to TRBD1 covers 7 bases. V gave up 5 bases and J gave up 2 bases; unmatched junction bases: 6. Germline V gene lookup returns CDR1 MNHNS and CDR2 SASEGT. There are 15 residues in the CDR3.

The V and J genes are TRBV9 and TRBJ2-3; D is perhaps TRBD1 (5 bases). The CDR3 is 13 residues long. Looked up from germline, CDR1 is SGDLS and CDR2 is YYNGEE. V lost 1 base to trimming and J lost 6 bases, with 9 bases between them. In DNA, the CDR3 is TGTGCCAGCAGCGTAAGTTCAGGGGATACGCAGTATTTT. Its translation is CASSVSSGDTQYF. The variable domain in full, with the rest retrieved from reference TRBV9 and TRBJ2-3, is DSGVTQTPKHLITATGQRVTLRCSPRSGDLSVYWYQQSLDQGLQFLIQYYNGEERAKGNILERFSAQQFPDLHSELNLSSLELGDSALYFCASSVSSGDTQYFGPGTRLTVL.

The chain links TRBV5-4 to TRBJ2-1, with D possibly TRBD1 on 7 matching bases. The CDR3 totals 17 residues. The germline gives CDR1 SGHNT, CDR2 YYREEE (reference sequence). Trimming removed 5 bases from V and 1 base from J, with 19 bases in between. This CDR3 is CASSRDSGPNSYNEQFF. The CDR3 region has the DNA TGTGCCAGCAGTCGGGACAGCGGGCCGAATTCCTACAATGAGCAGTTCTTC.